These 5 T cell receptor beta chains originate from one sample sequenced in a study of T cells in Graves' hyperthyroidism and ophthalmopathy. From RNA transcripts, TCR beta CDR3 regions were amplified. Primed by the HTBI set, a first-round RT-PCR was run on the TCR CDR3. TCRdb analysed the multiplex PCR reads with MiXCR anew, one entry per CDR3 protein. This sample has 540,000 or so distinct CDR3 sequences, with 40% to 55% found just once. Sequencing was carried out using peripheral blood or thyroid tissue (not recorded which). Source of these receptors: an adult woman with Graves' disease, either hyperthyroidism or ophthalmopathy (not recorded which).

Many counts were recorded for this clonotype. CDR3 amino acids: CASSLEEGQPQHF. CDR3 nucleotide sequence: TGTGCCAGCAGTTTGGAGGAGGGACAGCCCCAGCATTTT. V is TRBV12-3 or TRBV12-4 and J is TRBJ1-5; D uncertain. The CDR3 is 13 residues long. Between the trimmed V and J ends, which lost 3 bases and 7 bases, there was a span of 10 bases.

V gene TRBV28 combines with J gene TRBJ1-1, with 8 nucleotides matching TRBD1. The CDR3 loop spans 15 amino acids. Per germline, CDR1 MDHEN and CDR2 SYDVKM. With 1 base clipped from V and 6 bases from J, the junction kept 7 bases outside the gene matches. The CDR3 bases are TGTGCCAGCAGTTTATCCCAGGGGGCGGGAGCTGAAGCTTTCTTT. It yields the protein CASSLSQGAGAEAFF.

This clonotype has a handful of counts. A much larger clone lies one base from this, so it may be a read error. The missing conserved phenylalanine or tryptophan at the end of this CDR3 makes a read error likely. The rearrangement links TRBV3-1 to TRBJ1-2; D is undetermined. CDR1 is LGHDT and CDR2 is YNNKEL in the germline V gene (reference sequence). The CDR3 has 11 residues. Trimming took 3 bases from V and 4 from J, leaving 3 bases between them. DNA for the CDR3: TGTGCCAGCAGCCAGTTCTATGGCTACACCTCC. Translation: CASSQFYGYTS.

This rearrangement joins TRBV2 to TRBJ1-1; 7 nucleotides agree with TRBD1. Unmatched junction bases numbered 5, after V lost 4 bases and J lost 3 bases. This CDR3 region has 14 residues. Germline V gene lookup returns CDR1 SNHLY and CDR2 FYNNEI. CDR3 in amino acids: CASSGDRAHTEAFF. CDR3 nucleotides: TGTGCCAGCAGTGGCGACAGGGCCCACACTGAAGCTTTCTTT.

This clonotype occurred once. The V and J genes are TRBV7-8 and TRBJ1-4; no reliable D call. Per germline, CDR1 SGHVS and CDR2 FQNEAQ. Trimming took 8 bases from V and 2 from J, leaving 18 bases between them. The CDR3 is 16 residues long. The CDR3 spells CASQVAGQATNEKLFF. The CDR3 nucleotides read TGTGCCAGCCAAGTTGCCGGCCAGGCCACTAATGAAAAACTGTTTTTT.